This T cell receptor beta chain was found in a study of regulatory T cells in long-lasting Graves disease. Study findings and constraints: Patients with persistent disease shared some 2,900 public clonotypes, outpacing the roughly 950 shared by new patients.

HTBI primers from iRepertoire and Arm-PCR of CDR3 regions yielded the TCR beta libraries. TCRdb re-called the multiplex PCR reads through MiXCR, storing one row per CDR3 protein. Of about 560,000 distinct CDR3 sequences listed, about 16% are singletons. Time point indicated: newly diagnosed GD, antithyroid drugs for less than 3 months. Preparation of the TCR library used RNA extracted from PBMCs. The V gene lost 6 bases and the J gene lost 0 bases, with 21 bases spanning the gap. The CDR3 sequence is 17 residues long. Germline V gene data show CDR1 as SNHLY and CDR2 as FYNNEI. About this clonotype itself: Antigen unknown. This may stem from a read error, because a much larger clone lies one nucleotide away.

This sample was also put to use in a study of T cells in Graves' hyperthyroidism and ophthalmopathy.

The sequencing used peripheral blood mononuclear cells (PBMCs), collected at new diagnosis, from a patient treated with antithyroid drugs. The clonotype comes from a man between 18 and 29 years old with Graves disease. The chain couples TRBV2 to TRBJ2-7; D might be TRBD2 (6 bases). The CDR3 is CASRTWGEAVSSYEQYF. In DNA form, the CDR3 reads TGTGCCAGCAGAACCTGGGGGGAGGCGGTGAGCTCCTACGAGCAGTACTTC.